A single sample gave rise to the 20 T cell receptor beta chains below, sequenced in a study of T cell responses to AZD1222 COVID-19 vaccine. Sequenced by immunoSEQ multiplex PCR; TCRdb stores in-frame clones only, minus some. This table holds tens of thousands of clones, 83% found once. The material sequenced was peripheral blood, taken 28 days after the second AZD1222 dose. These receptors originate from an adult who received the AZD1222 COVID-19 vaccine.

V and J are TRBV6-5 and TRBJ2-2; D possibly corresponds to TRBD1 (6 bases). The germline V gene encodes CDR1 MNHEY and CDR2 SVGAGI. The V and J ends lost 6 bases and 6 bases respectively, with 17 bases between them. The CDR3 consists of 15 residues. CDR3 residues: CASRLYRVIPGELFF. The CDR3 nucleotides are TGTGCCAGCAGACTGTACAGGGTTATCCCCGGGGAGCTGTTTTTT.

As DNA, the CDR3 is TGTGCCATCAGTGCAACAGGACTAGCGGGGGGAATAGATGAGCAGTTCTTC. It encodes CAISATGLAGGIDEQFF. V gene TRBV10-3 combines with J gene TRBJ2-1; TRBD2 matches 14 bases. This CDR3 is 17 amino acids long. Germline V gene data show CDR1 as ENHRY and CDR2 as SYGVKD. V gave up 4 bases and J gave up 8 bases; unmatched junction bases: 10.

The V gene is TRBV5-1, the J gene TRBJ2-1, with a tentative D call TRBD1 (5 bases). The CDR3 is made up of 16 amino acids. Looked up from germline, CDR1 is SGHRS and CDR2 is YFSETQ. Trimming took off 1 base at V and 0 bases at J, with 11 bases between the two ends. This chain's CDR3 is CASSLSRRASYNEQFF. The CDR3 DNA reads as TGCGCCAGCAGCTTGTCCCGCAGGGCCTCCTACAATGAGCAGTTCTTC.

In nucleotides, the CDR3 is TGCAGCGTTGACCCGGGCAGGGCAAACTATGGCTACACCTTC. Its protein product is CSVDPGRANYGYTF. This chain links TRBV29-1 with TRBJ1-2; a possible D gene is TRBD1 (5 bases). The CDR3 runs 14 residues. With 3 bases removed from V and 2 bases from J, the gap between germline ends came to 13 bases. Germline CDR1 and CDR2: SQVTM and ANQGSEA.

This clone showed up just once. CDR3 sequence: CASSSGQGDYGYTF. The DNA for the CDR3 is TGTGCCAGCAGTTCCGGACAGGGCGACTATGGCTACACCTTC. The chain has TRBV28 and TRBJ1-2; TRBD1 matches at 8 bases. This CDR3 contains 14 residues. In germline, CDR1 is MDHEN, CDR2 SYDVKM. V was pared by 4 bases and J by 3 bases, with 4 bases of the junction left unmatched.

The chain joins TRBV19 to TRBJ1-1; maybe TRBD1 (6 bases). The CDR3 sequence is 14 residues long. CDR1 and CDR2 from the germline V gene are LNHDA and SQIVND (reference sequence). Between the trimmed V and J ends, which lost 3 bases and 1 base, there was a span of 9 bases. The CDR3, as DNA: TGTGCCAGTAGTATTATAGGGGGGAACACTGAAGCTTTCTTT. This gives the protein CASSIIGGNTEAFF.

The chain has TRBV7-2 and TRBJ1-3, with TRBD1 as a possible D gene (6 bases). CDR1 and CDR2 (germline): SGHTA, FQGNSA. The V and J ends lost 2 bases and 2 bases respectively, with 7 bases between them. CDR3 length: 14 amino acids. CDR3 region: CASSLTGTGNTIYF. The DNA for the CDR3 is TGTGCCAGCAGCTTAACAGGGACTGGAAACACCATATATTTT.

This clone was seen only a few times. The J gene is TRBJ2-7, the V gene TRBV2, with no clear D. V was trimmed by 8 bases and J by 1 base, leaving 6 bases between them. The CDR3 runs to 11 residues. Per germline, CDR1 SNHLY and CDR2 FYNNEI. This CDR3 reads CASYASYEQYF. For the CDR3, the DNA is TGTGCCAGCTATGCTTCCTACGAGCAGTACTTC.

The rearrangement links TRBV7-9 to TRBJ2-5, with 7 bases identical to TRBD1. V dropped 5 bases and J dropped 3; count of bases not matched to a gene: 3. Germline assignment: CDR1 SEHNR and CDR2 FQNEAQ (reference sequence). CDR3 length: 13 amino acids. The DNA of the CDR3 is TGTGCCAGCAGCGTCGGGACAGAAGAGACCCAGTACTTC. It encodes CASSVGTEETQYF.

The chain recombines TRBV7-6 with TRBJ1-1; 7 bases are shared with TRBD1. Looked up from germline, CDR1 is SGHVS and CDR2 is FNYEAQ. The CDR3 has 14 amino acids. V shed 1 base and J 6 bases; nucleotides not matched to a gene: 5. CDR3 sequence: CASSLGTGRAEAFF. The CDR3, as DNA: TGTGCCAGCAGCTTAGGGACAGGACGGGCTGAAGCTTTCTTT.

The rearrangement links TRBV5-4 to TRBJ1-6; 9 positions match TRBD1. The ends lost 2 bases at V and 7 bases at J; junction bases unmatched: 7. Germline lookup yields CDR1 SGHNT and CDR2 YYREEE (reference sequence). This CDR3 has 16 residues. The CDR3 bases are TGTGCCAGCAGCTTTGGACAGGGGCGAACGAATTCACCCCTCCACTTT. As protein: CASSFGQGRTNSPLHF.

This sequence joins TRBV15 and TRBJ2-3; TRBD2 matches 7 bases. J lost 7 bases, V lost 4 bases, and 11 bases had no gene match. This CDR3 contains 15 residues. Germline-derived CDR1 and CDR2 are LNHNV and YYDKDF (reference sequence). As DNA, the CDR3 is TGTGCCACCAGCATTCCGGGACTAATTGATAATACGCAGTATTTT. Protein product: CATSIPGLIDNTQYF. Using reference TRBV15 and TRBJ2-3 for the parts outside the CDR3, the full variable domain is DAMVIQNPRYQVTQFGKPVTLSCSQTLNHNVMYWYQQKSSQAPKLLFHYYDKDFNNEADTPDNFQSRRPNTSFCFLDIRSPGLGDTAMYLCATSIPGLIDNTQYFGPGTRLTVL.

The J gene is TRBJ1-2, the V gene TRBV11-2; D uncertain. There are 11 residues in the CDR3. The germline V gene encodes CDR1 SGHAT and CDR2 FQNNGV. Trimming took off 5 bases at V and 4 bases at J, with 5 bases between the two ends. CDR3 amino acids: CASSDLYGYTF. The CDR3, as DNA: TGTGCCAGCAGCGACCTCTATGGCTACACCTTC.

This clone was counted only a few times. The gene calls are TRBV4-1 and TRBJ1-4, with D hard to call. Germline CDR1 MGHRA, CDR2 YSYEKL. V lost 3 bases to trimming and J lost 5 bases, with 10 bases between them. The CDR3 is 14 residues long. CDR3 residues: CASSQVLINEKLFF. The CDR3 DNA follows: TGCGCCAGCAGCCAGGTCCTTATAAATGAAAAACTGTTTTTT.

The V and J genes are TRBV7-9 and TRBJ2-7, with D perhaps TRBD1 (6 bases). In germline, CDR1 is SEHNR, CDR2 FQNEAQ (reference sequence). This CDR3 comprises 16 residues. The ends were cut back, 5 bases at V and 3 bases at J, with 20 bases in the middle. CDR3 coding DNA: TGTGCCAGCAGCCGTTCAACCTGGGGGCGACACTACGAGCAGTACTTC. It yields the protein CASSRSTWGRHYEQYF. Combining the CDR3 with reference TRBV7-9 and TRBJ2-7 gives the whole variable domain DTGVSQNPRHKITKRGQNVTFRCDPISEHNRLYWYRQTLGQGPEFLTYFQNEAQLEKSRLLSDRFSAERPKGSFSTLEIQRTEQGDSAMYLCASSRSTWGRHYEQYFGPGTRLTVT.

This clone was seen a single time. The rearrangement links TRBV7-9 to TRBJ1-2, with D possibly matching TRBD1 (5 bases). This CDR3 region has 15 residues. The V end was cut by 2 bases, the J end by 8 bases, with 18 bases between. Germline V gives CDR1 SEHNR, CDR2 FQNEAQ (reference sequence). This CDR3 reads CASSLPPVGLRGYTF. CDR3 coding DNA: TGTGCCAGCAGCTTACCCCCAGTGGGGCTGAGAGGCTACACCTTC.

This clone was counted a single time. The chain recombines TRBV7-9 with TRBJ2-7; 8 bases are shared with TRBD1. The V gene end was trimmed by 5 bases and the J gene end by 4 bases; junction bases not matched to a gene: 13. The CDR3 has 16 amino acids. Germline CDR1 SEHNR, CDR2 FQNEAQ (reference sequence). The CDR3 nucleotides read TGTGCCAGCAGCACCACACGGACAGGGACGAAGTACGAGCAGTACTTC. Translating it yields CASSTTRTGTKYEQYF.

This chain joins TRBV7-9 and TRBJ1-1; the match to TRBD1 covers 8 bases. Germline lookup yields CDR1 SEHNR and CDR2 FQNEAQ (reference sequence). Germline trimming cut 5 bases from V and 4 bases from J; bases unmatched to any gene: 6. CDR3 length: 14 residues. CDR3 loop: CASSPAGGFTEAFF. The CDR3 coding sequence is TGTGCCAGCAGCCCGGCAGGGGGCTTCACTGAAGCTTTCTTT.

The chain has TRBV5-1 and TRBJ1-2; no clear D. The V gene's germline CDR1 is SGHRS and CDR2 YFSETQ. This CDR3 is 15 amino acids long. V gave up 6 bases and J gave up 4 bases, with 19 bases separating them. CDR3 nucleotide sequence: TGCGCCAGCACGCGGGATAGGGTGGAAGGCTATGGCTACACCTTC. It is translated as CASTRDRVEGYGYTF.

The rearrangement uses TRBV11-2 and TRBJ2-6; D gene uncertain. The germline gives CDR1 SGHAT, CDR2 FQNNGV. The CDR3 loop spans 15 amino acids. V was cut by 5 bases and J by 0 bases, with 8 bases left in between. Here the CDR3 reads CASSPYTSGANVLTF. CDR3 bases: TGTGCCAGCAGCCCCTACACCTCTGGGGCCAACGTCCTGACTTTC.